This TCR beta chain was captured in a study of tumor and adjacent non-tumor tissue in lung cancer. Study overall: Patients were aged about 30 to 80, fewer than twelve men and about five women, stage I to III. Study results and caveats: Tumor tissue had significantly higher TCR diversity than normal lung. Tumor repertoires had a smaller top 100 clone share than normal lung.

The template was RNA from unsorted bulk tissue. More than 3 cm separated this lung sample from the edge of the tumor. Three rounds of nested PCR, following a modified ARM-PCR protocol, produced the TCRbeta library. TCRdb re-analysed the multiplex PCR reads in MiXCR, keeping a single row per CDR3 protein. The profile shows over 100,000 distinct CDR3 sequences, 60% to 80% of them singletons. In germline, CDR1 is LGHNA, CDR2 YNFKEQ. The CDR3 covers 17 residues. V shed 0 bases, J shed 5 bases, and the junction held 11 bases outside the gene matches. A note on this clonotype: As yet, its antigen is unknown.

The chain recombines TRBV4-2 with TRBJ2-7; TRBD2 matches at 9 bases. Sample: distant non-tumor lung tissue. This sequence was found in a man aged 55 to 70 with non-small cell lung cancer. The CDR3 region has the DNA TGTGCCAGCAGCCAAGATGATTCCGGACTAGCGTCCCACGAGCAGTACTTC. This codes for CASSQDDSGLASHEQYF.